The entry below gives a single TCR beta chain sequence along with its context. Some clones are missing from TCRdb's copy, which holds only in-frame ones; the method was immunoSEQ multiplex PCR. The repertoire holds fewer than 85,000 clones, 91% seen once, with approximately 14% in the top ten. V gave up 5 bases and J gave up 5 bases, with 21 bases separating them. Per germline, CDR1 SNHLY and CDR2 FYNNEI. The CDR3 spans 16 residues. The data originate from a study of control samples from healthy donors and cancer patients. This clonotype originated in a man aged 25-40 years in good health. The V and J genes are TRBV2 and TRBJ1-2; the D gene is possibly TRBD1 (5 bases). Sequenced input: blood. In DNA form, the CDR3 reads TGTGCCAGCAGTCCCCTTTATACAAGGGACGAGTATGGCTACACCTTC. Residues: CASSPLYTRDEYGYTF.